The clone carrying this T cell receptor (beta chain) appeared many times. The record originates from a study of T cells in Graves' hyperthyroidism and ophthalmopathy. This CDR3 region has 13 residues. The ends lost 6 bases at V and 10 bases at J; junction bases unmatched: 9. CDR1 and CDR2 from the germline V gene are MDHEN and SYDVKM. Researchers amplified the TCR beta CDR3 regions from RNA transcripts. When the TCR CDR3 underwent first-round RT-PCR, the HTBI primer set was used. One entry per CDR3 protein results from TCRdb running MiXCR on the multiplex PCR reads. The sample has roughly 570,000 distinct CDR3 sequences, around 45% seen once.

The source is an adult woman with Graves' disease, either hyperthyroidism or ophthalmopathy (not recorded which). The chain employs TRBV28 and TRBJ1-2, with 9 bases matching TRBD1. The sample consisted of peripheral blood or thyroid tissue (not recorded which). This chain's CDR3 is CASSKRTGADYTF. The DNA for the CDR3 is TGTGCCAGCAGCAAACGGACAGGGGCCGACTACACCTTC.